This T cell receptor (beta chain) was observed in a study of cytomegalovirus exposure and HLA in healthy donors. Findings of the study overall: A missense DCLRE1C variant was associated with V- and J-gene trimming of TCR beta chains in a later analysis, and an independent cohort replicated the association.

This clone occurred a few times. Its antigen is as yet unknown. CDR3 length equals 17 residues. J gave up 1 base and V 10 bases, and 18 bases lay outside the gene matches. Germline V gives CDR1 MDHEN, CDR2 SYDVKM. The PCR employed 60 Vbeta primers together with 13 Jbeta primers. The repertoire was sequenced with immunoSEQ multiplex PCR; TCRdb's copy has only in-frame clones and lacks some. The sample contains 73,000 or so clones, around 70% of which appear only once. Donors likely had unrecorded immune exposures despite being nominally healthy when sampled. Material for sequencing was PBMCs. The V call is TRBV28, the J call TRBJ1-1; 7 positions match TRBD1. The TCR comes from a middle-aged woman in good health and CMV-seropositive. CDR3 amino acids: CATASWTGGLRNTEAFF. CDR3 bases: TGTGCCACCGCGTCATGGACAGGAGGACTGAGGAACACTGAAGCTTTCTTT.